This TCR beta chain stems from a study of cytotoxic CD8 clonotypes in ibrutinib-treated CLL. Study as a whole: Response specimens were obtained following a median treatment duration of approximately 13 months, with a range of 6 to 36.

This table comes from immunoSEQ multiplex PCR, and its TCRdb copy is limited to in-frame clones, with some not included. The sample lists roughly 220,000 clones; about three quarters were seen once. Trimming shortened V by 1 base and J by 14 bases, and 11 bases separated the two germline ends. Germline V gives CDR1 SNHLY, CDR2 FYNNEI. The CDR3 extends over 11 amino acids. The sample holds a few counts of this clone. Its matching antigen is unknown. Libraries of TCR beta were made from roughly 2.2 micrograms of genomic DNA that came from cryopreserved PBMCs. Study-level results: A difference in sampling times existed between sustained-remission and progressing patients. Under therapy, public clonotypes either contracted or stayed stable, and they were uncommon.

The V gene is TRBV2, the J gene TRBJ1-2; no definite D call. Here the sequenced sample was PBMCs, taken after 12 months of ibrutinib treatment. This sequence was found in a human donor with chronic lymphocytic leukemia. The CDR3: CASSEEYKATF. In nucleotides, the CDR3 is TGTGCCAGCAGTGAAGAGTACAAAGCTACCTTC.